This T cell receptor (beta chain) was identified in a study of shared clonotypes between healthy human individuals. General study results and limits: When naive CD4 clonotypes were compared across a few donors, about 5% were shared.

Method: immunoSEQ multiplex PCR; TCRdb's copy keeps in-frame clones and lacks some. This table has a few million clones, 85% to 95% appearing once. Per germline, CDR1 MGHRA and CDR2 YSYEKL. CDR3 length equals 15 residues. V lost 0 bases and J 2 bases, leaving 10 bases between the germline ends. For this clone: What it binds is unknown.

Splitting the CD4+ cells yielded a CD45RA+ naive subset and a CD45RA-negative memory subset. V gene TRBV4-1 combines with J gene TRBJ1-1; D uncertain. The receptor's source is a man aged 18 to 29 in good health. Sequencing was performed on naive CD4+ T cells sorted from blood. Subset denoted: CD45RA+ positively selected. The CDR3 DNA follows: TGCGCCAGCAGCCAAGATCAGGAGATTAACACTGAAGCTTTCTTT. It encodes CASSQDQEINTEAFF.